The rows below give T cell receptor beta chains drawn from one sample of a study of shared clonotypes between healthy human individuals. Clones were read by immunoSEQ multiplex PCR, and TCRdb kept only the in-frame ones, dropping some. The sample lists about 1 million clones; 78% were seen once. Material: memory CD4+ T cells from PBMCs. The origin of the receptors is a man aged 18 to 29 in good health. Some clones in this sample may be carry-over from other donors' samples. Both conserved end residues are part of each CDR3. A D gene is named only where the DNA matches it firmly. Only part of the rows carry a size: once, few, many, or a class if the clone is expanded.

-,TRBV6-1,-,TRBJ1-1,TGTGCCAGCAGTGCCCGAACGGACACTGAAGCTTTCTTT,CASSARTDTEAFF
once,TRBV28,TRBD1,TRBJ2-7,TGTGCCAGCAAACGGGACAGCCTTTACGAGCAGTACTTC,CASKRDSLYEQYF
-,TRBV4-2,TRBD2,TRBJ2-5,TGTGCCAGCAGCCTTACCCCGCAAACGACTAGCGGGAGAAAAGAGACCCAGTACTTC,CASSLTPQTTSGRKETQYF
-,TRBV11-2,-,TRBJ1-1,TGTGCCAGCAGCCCCCACATTAAGGTCACTGAAGCTTTCTTT,CASSPHIKVTEAFF
-,TRBV6-5,-,TRBJ1-4,TGTGCCAGCAGTTACACTGCAGGGCCTAATGAAAAACTGTTTTTT,CASSYTAGPNEKLFF
once,TRBV6-5,-,TRBJ1-2,TGTGCCAGCAGTTACGGCAGAAACTATGGCTACACCTTC,CASSYGRNYGYTF
once,TRBV4-1,-,TRBJ2-3,TGCGCCAGCAGCCAAGATAGGAGCACAGATACGCAGTATTTT,CASSQDRSTDTQYF
-,TRBV7-2,-,TRBJ2-5,TGTGCCAGCAGACGGGACTCAATACGGGAGACCCAGTACTTC,CASRRDSIRETQYF
-,TRBV28,TRBD1,TRBJ2-5,TGTGCCAGCAGTTTACCCCGGACAGGGCAAGAGACCCAGTACTTC,CASSLPRTGQETQYF
-,TRBV5-1,TRBD1,TRBJ2-3,TGCGCCAGCTACCTTACAGGGGGCCCAGATACGCAGTATTTT,CASYLTGGPDTQYF
-,TRBV19,-,TRBJ1-2,TGTGCCAGTAATAAACAGGGTAGCGGCTACACCTTC,CASNKQGSGYTF
-,TRBV10-3,TRBD1,TRBJ1-2,TGTGCCATCAGCCCGGGACAGCTCCTTTATGGCTACACCTTC,CAISPGQLLYGYTF
-,TRBV5-1,-,TRBJ1-4,TGCGCCAGCAGCTTGGGCTCTGGGGCAACTAATGAAAAACTGTTTTTT,CASSLGSGATNEKLFF
-,TRBV5-6,-,TRBJ2-1,TGTGCCAGCAGCCGGACGGGTGGCAATGAGCAGTTCTTC,CASSRTGGNEQFF
once,TRBV5-6,TRBD2,TRBJ2-7,TGTGCCAGCAACCCGGGGGGGAGACCCTACGAGCAGTACTTC,CASNPGGRPYEQYF